A selection of T cell receptor beta chains follows, all from one sample in a study of T-cell memory formation after mild COVID-19. TCRdb recomputed calls from the 5' RACE reads with MiXCR, one row per CDR3 protein. The table lists about 340,000 distinct CDR3 sequences, more than 15% of them singletons, with around 20% in the top ten. The sequenced material came from PBMCs or a T cell subset sorted from them (not recorded which). The source of these receptors is a man between 18 and 29 years old who had mild COVID-19 (a few samples of this study predate the infection). Cell type and time point are not known. CDR3s include the opening cysteine and the closing phenylalanine or tryptophan. Fields, in order: D gene, J gene, CDR3 length, V gene, clone size, CDR3 DNA, CDR3 protein. The D gene is left open where the match is weak. The size entry is marked missing in some rows and otherwise reads once, few, many or a size class.

NA,TRBJ2-1,14,TRBV2,few,TGTGCCAGCGGTCCGGCGGGGATCCTCAATGAGCAGTTCTTC,CASGPAGILNEQFF
NA,TRBJ1-1,14,TRBV19,NA,TGTGCCAGTAGTATAGGAACAGGTAACACTGAAGCTTTCTTT,CASSIGTGNTEAFF
NA,TRBJ1-5,13,TRBV6-2/TRBV6-3,few,TGTGCCAGTGGGCCAGTGATCAATCAGCCCCAGCATTTT,CASGPVINQPQHF
NA,TRBJ2-5,14,TRBV7-7,few,TGTGCTAGCAGCCAATCCTCCCTCCAAGAGACCCAGTACTTC,CASSQSSLQETQYF
NA,TRBJ1-4,15,TRBV4-3,many,TGCGCCAGCAGCCAAGAGGCGGAAGTCGGGGAAAAACTGTTTTTT,CASSQEAEVGEKLFF
NA,TRBJ1-4,13,TRBV12-3/TRBV12-4,NA,TGTGCCAGCAGCCCCAGTGGTAGGGAAAAACTGTTTTTT,CASSPSGREKLFF
NA,TRBJ2-1,15,TRBV4-2,NA,TGTGCCAGCAGCGACCCCGGGACGGACTACAATGAGCAGTTCTTC,CASSDPGTDYNEQFF
NA,TRBJ1-2,14,TRBV12-3/TRBV12-4,few,TGTGCCAGCAAATTGGAGATAGCTAACTATGGCTACACCTTC,CASKLEIANYGYTF
TRBD1,TRBJ1-6,14,TRBV30,NA,TGTGCCTGGAGTTACGGGGGACAGAGTTCACCCCTCCACTTT,CAWSYGGQSSPLHF
NA,TRBJ1-4,15,TRBV4-3,few,TGCGCCAGCAGCCAAGATAGGAGTGTTGATGAAAAACTGTTTTTT,CASSQDRSVDEKLFF
NA,TRBJ2-2,15,TRBV4-3,few,TGCGCCAGCGGGAACAAAGAGGGGAGATCCGGGGAGCTGTTTTTT,CASGNKEGRSGELFF
TRBD1,TRBJ1-2,15,TRBV5-4,NA,TGTGCCAGCAGACCTAGTGACAGGGGGATCTATGGCTACACCTTC,CASRPSDRGIYGYTF
TRBD1,TRBJ2-1,15,TRBV27,NA,TGTGCCAGCAGTCGGGAGACAGGGGGCTGGAATGAGCAGTTCTTC,CASSRETGGWNEQFF
NA,TRBJ2-2,13,TRBV5-1,NA,TGCGCCAGCAGCTTATTTAACACCGGGGAGCTGTTTTTT,CASSLFNTGELFF
NA,TRBJ2-4,15,TRBV7-2,NA,TGTGCCAGCAGCTTAGTCCCCAGGGGTCAGGACATTCAGTACTTC,CASSLVPRGQDIQYF
NA,TRBJ2-4,16,TRBV10-3,NA,TGTGCCATCAGTGAGTCTGGACTGGTAGCCAAAAACATTCAGTACTTC,CAISESGLVAKNIQYF
NA,TRBJ2-2,17,TRBV18,NA,TGTGCCAGCTCAACGCTAACCGGGACGGAAAACACCGGGGAGCTGTTTTTT,CASSTLTGTENTGELFF
NA,TRBJ1-4,14,TRBV29-1,few,TGCAGCGTTGGACTCCCCGGGACTAATGAAAAACTGTTTTTT,CSVGLPGTNEKLFF
NA,TRBJ2-3,16,TRBV5-1,few,TGCGCCAGCAGCTTGGCCGACACGTTGGTGGCAGATACGCAGTATTTT,CASSLADTLVADTQYF
TRBD2,TRBJ2-4,15,TRBV12-3/TRBV12-4,NA,TGTGCCAGCAGAGGCTCTCAGCGGGGGGGAAACATTCAGTACTTC,CASRGSQRGGNIQYF
TRBD1,TRBJ2-5,15,TRBV5-1,few,TGCGCCAGCAGCTTTATGCCAGGGGGTGGTGAGACCCAGTACTTC,CASSFMPGGGETQYF